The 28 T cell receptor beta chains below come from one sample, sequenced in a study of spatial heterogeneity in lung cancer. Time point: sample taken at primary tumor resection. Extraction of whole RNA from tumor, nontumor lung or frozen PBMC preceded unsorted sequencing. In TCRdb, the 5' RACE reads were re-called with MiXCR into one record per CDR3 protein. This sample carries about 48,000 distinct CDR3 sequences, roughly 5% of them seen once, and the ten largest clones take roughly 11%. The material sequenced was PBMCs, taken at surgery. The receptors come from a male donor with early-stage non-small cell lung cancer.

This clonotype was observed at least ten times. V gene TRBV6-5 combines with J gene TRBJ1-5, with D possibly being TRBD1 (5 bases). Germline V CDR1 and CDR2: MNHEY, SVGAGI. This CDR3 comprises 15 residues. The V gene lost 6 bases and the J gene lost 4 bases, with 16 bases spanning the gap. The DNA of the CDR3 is TGTGCCAGCAGACGGGACGTTTTGGGAAATCAGCCCCAGCATTTT. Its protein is CASRRDVLGNQPQHF.

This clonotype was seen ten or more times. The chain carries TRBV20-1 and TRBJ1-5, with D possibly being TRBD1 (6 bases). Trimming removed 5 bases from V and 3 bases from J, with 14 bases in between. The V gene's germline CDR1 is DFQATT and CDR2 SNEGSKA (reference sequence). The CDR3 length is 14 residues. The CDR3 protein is CSAGRGDYNQPQHF. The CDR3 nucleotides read TGCAGTGCTGGCAGGGGAGATTACAATCAGCCCCAGCATTTT.

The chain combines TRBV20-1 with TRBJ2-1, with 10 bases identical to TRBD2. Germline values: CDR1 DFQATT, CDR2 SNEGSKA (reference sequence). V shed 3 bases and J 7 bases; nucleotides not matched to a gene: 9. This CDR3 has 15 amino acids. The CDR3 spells CSARPATSGANEQFF. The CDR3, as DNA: TGCAGTGCTAGGCCAGCAACTAGCGGGGCGAATGAGCAGTTCTTC.

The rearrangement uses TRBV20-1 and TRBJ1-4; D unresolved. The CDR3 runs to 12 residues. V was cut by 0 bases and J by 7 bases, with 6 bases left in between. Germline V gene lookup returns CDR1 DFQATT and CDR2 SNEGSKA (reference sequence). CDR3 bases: TGCAGTGCTAGAGAGCGCTTTGAAAAACTGTTTTTT. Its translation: CSARERFEKLFF.

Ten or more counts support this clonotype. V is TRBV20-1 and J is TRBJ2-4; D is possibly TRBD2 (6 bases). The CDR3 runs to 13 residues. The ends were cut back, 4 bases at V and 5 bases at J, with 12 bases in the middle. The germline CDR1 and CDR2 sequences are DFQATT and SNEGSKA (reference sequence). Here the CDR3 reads CSAKRASENIQYF. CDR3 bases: TGCAGTGCTAAAAGGGCTAGCGAAAACATTCAGTACTTC.

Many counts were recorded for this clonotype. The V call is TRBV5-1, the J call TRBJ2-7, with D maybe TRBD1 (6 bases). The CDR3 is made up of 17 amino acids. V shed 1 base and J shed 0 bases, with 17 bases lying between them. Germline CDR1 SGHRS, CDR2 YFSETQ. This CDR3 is CASSLITGTRYSYEQYF. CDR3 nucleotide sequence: TGCGCCAGCAGCTTGATTACCGGGACAAGGTACTCCTACGAGCAGTACTTC.

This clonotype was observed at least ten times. CDR3 residues: CSAGDTRSYEQYF. CDR3 sequence (DNA): TGCAGTGCGGGGGACACCCGGTCCTACGAGCAGTACTTC. V is TRBV20-1 and J is TRBJ2-7; the D gene is possibly TRBD1 (6 bases). Germline V gene sequence: CDR1 DFQATT, CDR2 SNEGSKA (reference sequence). Trimming pared 6 bases from V and 1 base from J, leaving 13 bases between. The CDR3 consists of 13 residues.

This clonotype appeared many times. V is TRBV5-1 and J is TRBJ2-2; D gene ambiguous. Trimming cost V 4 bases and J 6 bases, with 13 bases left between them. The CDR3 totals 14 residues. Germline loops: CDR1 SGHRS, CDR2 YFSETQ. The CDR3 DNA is TGCGCCAGCAGCACGACCATCGACGCCGGGGAGCTGTTTTTT. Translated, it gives CASSTTIDAGELFF.

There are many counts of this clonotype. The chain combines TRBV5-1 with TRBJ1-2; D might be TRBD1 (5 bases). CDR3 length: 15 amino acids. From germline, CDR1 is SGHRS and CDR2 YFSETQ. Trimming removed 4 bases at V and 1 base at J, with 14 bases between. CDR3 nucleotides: TGCGCCAGCAGCCTGGGGGACGGTGTTAACTATGGCTACACCTTC. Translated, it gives CASSLGDGVNYGYTF.

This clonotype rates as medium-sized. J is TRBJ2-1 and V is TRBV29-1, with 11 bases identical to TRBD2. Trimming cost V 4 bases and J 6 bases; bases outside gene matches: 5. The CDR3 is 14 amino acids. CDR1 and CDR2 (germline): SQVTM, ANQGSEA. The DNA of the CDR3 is TGCAGCGTTGGGGGCCTAGCGGGAGGCAATGAGCAGTTCTTC. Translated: CSVGGLAGGNEQFF.

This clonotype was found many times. The CDR3 region is CASSPFSHQPQHF. Here the CDR3 DNA reads TGTGCCAGCAGCCCCTTTTCCCATCAGCCCCAGCATTTT. The genes are TRBV3-1 and TRBJ1-5; D is ambiguous. From germline, CDR1 is LGHDT and CDR2 YNNKEL (reference sequence). The CDR3 totals 13 residues. V was trimmed by 4 bases and J by 5 bases, leaving 9 bases between them.

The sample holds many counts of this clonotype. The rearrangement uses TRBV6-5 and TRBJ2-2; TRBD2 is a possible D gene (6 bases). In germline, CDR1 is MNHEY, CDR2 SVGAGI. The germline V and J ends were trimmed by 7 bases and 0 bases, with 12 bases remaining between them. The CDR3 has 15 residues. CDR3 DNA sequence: TGTGCCAGCAAGTATGGGGGGTCGAACACCGGGGAGCTGTTTTTT. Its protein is CASKYGGSNTGELFF.

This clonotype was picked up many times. The CDR3 nucleotides read TGTGCCAGCAGCCGGACCACAGGGGATGGGGCCAAAAACATTCAGTACTTC. Protein product: CASSRTTGDGAKNIQYF. The genes are TRBV4-2 and TRBJ2-4; 7 bases agree with TRBD1. This CDR3 has 17 amino acids. The V gene end was trimmed by 4 bases and the J gene end by 1 base; junction bases not matched to a gene: 10. Germline loops: CDR1 LGHNA, CDR2 YNFKEQ.

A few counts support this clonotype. The CDR3: CASSPAGGGTDTQYF. The CDR3 DNA is TGTGCCAGCAGCCCAGCTGGGGGGGGCACAGATACGCAGTATTTT. V gene TRBV7-2 combines with J gene TRBJ2-3; 7 bases line up with TRBD2. The germline V gene encodes CDR1 SGHTA and CDR2 FQGNSA. The CDR3 loop spans 15 amino acids. Trimming cost V 5 bases and J 1 base; bases outside gene matches: 6.

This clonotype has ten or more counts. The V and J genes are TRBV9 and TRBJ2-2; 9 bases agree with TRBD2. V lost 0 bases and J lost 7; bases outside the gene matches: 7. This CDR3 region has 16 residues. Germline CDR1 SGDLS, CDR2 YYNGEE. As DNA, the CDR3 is TGTGCCAGCAGCGTAGAAGGACTAGCGTGGGGCGGGGAGCTGTTTTTT. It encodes CASSVEGLAWGGELFF.

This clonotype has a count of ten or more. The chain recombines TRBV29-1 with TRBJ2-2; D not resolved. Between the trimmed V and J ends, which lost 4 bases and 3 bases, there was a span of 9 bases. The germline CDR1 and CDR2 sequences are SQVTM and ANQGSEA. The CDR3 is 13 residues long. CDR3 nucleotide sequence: TGCAGCGTTGGAACTTTCCACACCGGGGAGCTGTTTTTT. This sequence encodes CSVGTFHTGELFF.

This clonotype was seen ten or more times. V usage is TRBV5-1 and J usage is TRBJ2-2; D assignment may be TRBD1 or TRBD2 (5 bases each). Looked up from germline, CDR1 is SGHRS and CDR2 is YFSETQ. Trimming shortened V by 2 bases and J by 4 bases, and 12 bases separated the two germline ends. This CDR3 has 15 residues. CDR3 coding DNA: TGCGCCAGCAGCTTCATTCAGGGAGCCACCGGGGAGCTGTTTTTT. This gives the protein CASSFIQGATGELFF.

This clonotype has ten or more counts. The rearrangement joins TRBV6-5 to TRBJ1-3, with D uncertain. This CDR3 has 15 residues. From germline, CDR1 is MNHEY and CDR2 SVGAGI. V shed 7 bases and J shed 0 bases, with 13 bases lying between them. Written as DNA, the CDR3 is TGTGCCAGCACCCTTAGTGGAGACTCTGGAAACACCATATATTTT. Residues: CASTLSGDSGNTIYF.

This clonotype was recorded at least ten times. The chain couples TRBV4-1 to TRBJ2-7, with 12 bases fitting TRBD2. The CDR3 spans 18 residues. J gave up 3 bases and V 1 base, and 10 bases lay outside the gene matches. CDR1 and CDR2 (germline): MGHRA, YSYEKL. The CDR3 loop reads CASSQALKRLAGDYEQYF. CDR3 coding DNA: TGCGCCAGCAGCCAAGCTCTAAAAAGACTAGCGGGAGACTACGAGCAGTACTTC.

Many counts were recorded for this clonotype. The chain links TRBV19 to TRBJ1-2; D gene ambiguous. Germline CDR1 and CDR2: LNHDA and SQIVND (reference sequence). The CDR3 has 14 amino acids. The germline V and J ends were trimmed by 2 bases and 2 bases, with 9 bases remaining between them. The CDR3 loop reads CASSISLGNYGYTF. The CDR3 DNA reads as TGTGCCAGTAGTATAAGTCTTGGGAACTATGGCTACACCTTC.

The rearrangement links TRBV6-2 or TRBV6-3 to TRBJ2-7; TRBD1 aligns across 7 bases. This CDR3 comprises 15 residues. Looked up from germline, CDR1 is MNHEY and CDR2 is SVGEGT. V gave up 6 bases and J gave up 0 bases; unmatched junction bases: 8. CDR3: CASRRTGPPSYEQYF. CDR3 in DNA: TGTGCCAGCAGACGGACAGGTCCCCCCTCCTACGAGCAGTACTTC.

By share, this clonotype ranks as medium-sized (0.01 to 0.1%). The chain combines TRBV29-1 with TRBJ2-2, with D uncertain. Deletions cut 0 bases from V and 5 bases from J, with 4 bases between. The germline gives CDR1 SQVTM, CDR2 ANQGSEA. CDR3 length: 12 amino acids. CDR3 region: CSVEEGTGELFF. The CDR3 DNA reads TGCAGCGTTGAAGAGGGGACCGGGGAGCTGTTTTTT.

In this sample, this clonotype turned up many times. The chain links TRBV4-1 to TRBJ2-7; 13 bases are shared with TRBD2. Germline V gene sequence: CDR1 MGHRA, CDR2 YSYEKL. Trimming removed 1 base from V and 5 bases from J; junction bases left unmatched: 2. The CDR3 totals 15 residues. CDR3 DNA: TGCGCCAGCAGCCAAGCGGGACTAGCGGGAAACGAGCAGTACTTC. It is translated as CASSQAGLAGNEQYF.

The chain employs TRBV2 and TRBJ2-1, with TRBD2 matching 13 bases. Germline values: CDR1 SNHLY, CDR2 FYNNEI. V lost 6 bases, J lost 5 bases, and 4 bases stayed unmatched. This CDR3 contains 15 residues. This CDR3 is CASRKGLAGNNEQFF. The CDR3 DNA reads TGTGCCAGCAGGAAGGGACTAGCGGGAAACAATGAGCAGTTCTTC.

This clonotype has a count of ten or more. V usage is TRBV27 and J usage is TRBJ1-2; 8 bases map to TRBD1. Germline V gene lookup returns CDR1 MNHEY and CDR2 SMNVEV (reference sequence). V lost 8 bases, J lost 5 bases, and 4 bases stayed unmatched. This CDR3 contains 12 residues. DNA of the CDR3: TGTGCCAGCTTTACAGGGGGTTATGGCTACACCTTC. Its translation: CASFTGGYGYTF.

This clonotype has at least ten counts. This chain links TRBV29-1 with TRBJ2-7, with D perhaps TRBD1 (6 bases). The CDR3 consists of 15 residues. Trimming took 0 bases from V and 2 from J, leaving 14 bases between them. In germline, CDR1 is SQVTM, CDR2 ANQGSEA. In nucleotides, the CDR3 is TGCAGCGTTGAAGAAGCCGGGACACCAGCCTACGAGCAGTACTTC. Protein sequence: CSVEEAGTPAYEQYF.

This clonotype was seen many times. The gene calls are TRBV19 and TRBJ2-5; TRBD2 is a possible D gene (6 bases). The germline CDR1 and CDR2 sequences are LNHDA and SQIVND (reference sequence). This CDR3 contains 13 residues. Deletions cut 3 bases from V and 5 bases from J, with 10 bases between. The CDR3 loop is CASSIGGEETQYF. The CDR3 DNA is TGTGCCAGTAGTATCGGGGGTGAGGAGACCCAGTACTTC.

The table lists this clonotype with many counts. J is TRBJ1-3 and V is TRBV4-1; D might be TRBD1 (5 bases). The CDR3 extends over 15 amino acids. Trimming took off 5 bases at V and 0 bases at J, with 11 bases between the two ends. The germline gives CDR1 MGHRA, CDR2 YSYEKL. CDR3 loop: CASSDDRVSGNTIYF. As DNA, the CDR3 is TGCGCCAGCAGCGACGACAGAGTCTCTGGAAACACCATATATTTT.